Listed below are T cell receptor beta chains from one sample, sequenced in a study of OX40 agonist ivuxolimab in advanced cancers. Some clones are missing from TCRdb's copy, which holds only in-frame ones; the method was immunoSEQ multiplex PCR. The data hold about 94,000 clones, with roughly 90% observed a single time. Sequenced material: CD4+ or CD8+ T cells sorted from blood, taken in a trial of the OX40 agonist ivuxolimab. These receptors were obtained from an adult with an advanced solid tumor such as melanoma, head and neck, liver or kidney cancer. Both conserved end residues are part of each CDR3. A D gene is named only where the DNA matches it firmly. Part of the rows lack a size; the others show once, few, many or a class for expanded clones.

>TRBV5-6|TRBJ2-6|.|.
TGTGCCAGCAGCTTGGGAGGCAGGGGGGCTGGGGCCAACGTCCTGACTTTC
CASSLGGRGAGANVLTF
>TRBV27|TRBJ2-5|.|.
TGTGCCAGCAGCCCATTACAGGCTCAAGAGACCCAGTACTTC
CASSPLQAQETQYF
>TRBV6-5|TRBJ2-2|.|.
TGTGCCAGCAGGGGGAAGCGGATGTACACCGGGGAGCTGTTTTTT
CASRGKRMYTGELFF
>TRBV11-3|TRBJ2-3|.|.
TGTGCCAGCAGCTCGAGGGGCACAGATACGCAGTATTTT
CASSSRGTDTQYF
>TRBV9|TRBJ2-2|.|.
TGTGCCAGCCGCTCAGGGTTTTTCGGGGAGCTGTTTTTT
CASRSGFFGELFF
>TRBV9|TRBJ2-1|.|.
TGTGCCAGCAGCGTAGTACTCGATGAGCAGTTCTTC
CASSVVLDEQFF
>TRBV5-4|TRBJ2-1|.|TRBD1
TGTGCCAGCAGCCCTGGGACAGGGCAGAATGAGCAGTTCTTC
CASSPGTGQNEQFF
>TRBV27|TRBJ2-7|.|TRBD2
TGTGCCAGCAGTCTCCTAGCGGGATATGACGAGCAGTACTTC
CASSLLAGYDEQYF
>TRBV27|TRBJ2-1|.|TRBD2
TGTGCCAGCAGTAGCAAGCAGGGTAGCGGGAGGGGGCATGAGCAGTTCTTC
CASSSKQGSGRGHEQFF
>TRBV6-1|TRBJ1-5|.|TRBD1
TGTGCCAGCAGTCCCCCGACAGGGGAAAGTCAGCCCCAGCATTTT
CASSPPTGESQPQHF
>TRBV5-4|TRBJ2-7|once|.
TGTGCCAGCAGCTCATACCTGAATTCCTACGAGCAGTACTTC
CASSSYLNSYEQYF
>TRBV19|TRBJ2-7|.|.
TGTGCCAGTAGTATAGTTGGAGACTACGAGCAGTACTTC
CASSIVGDYEQYF
>TRBV27|TRBJ2-7|.|TRBD1
TGTGCCAGCAGTGACACAGGGGGGAGCTACGAGCAGTACTTC
CASSDTGGSYEQYF
>TRBV13|TRBJ2-5|.|.
TGTGCCAGCAGCTTAATAGGGGACGAGACCCAGTACTTC
CASSLIGDETQYF
>TRBV4-3|TRBJ2-1|.|.
TGCGCCAGCAGCCAAGATCCGGGACTGACTTACAATGAGCAGTTCTTC
CASSQDPGLTYNEQFF
>TRBV19|TRBJ1-2|.|.
TGTGCCAGTAGTAGGGAAGAGAACTATGGCTACACCTTC
CASSREENYGYTF
>TRBV15|TRBJ2-5|once|.
TGTGCCACCAGCAGAACCACAACAGGGAGGCGAGAGACCCAGTACTTC
CATSRTTTGRRETQYF